A single TCR beta chain is shown here with its context. CDR3 length: 16 residues. V was cut by 7 bases and J by 4 bases, with 21 bases left in between. Germline loops: CDR1 LGHNA, CDR2 YNFKEQ. In the original processing: Nucleated cell counts were estimated from reference gene primer amplification. Clones were sequenced by immunoSEQ multiplex PCR, and TCRdb holds only the in-frame ones, with some missing. V and J calls plus clone size are reproduced from that table; the DNA served to infer D and trimming. The repertoire includes about 260,000 clones, 84% of them detected once, and under 4.5% sits in the top ten. This entry comes from a study of blood T cell repertoires in COVID-19.

V gene TRBV4-2 combines with J gene TRBJ2-3, with D perhaps matching TRBD2 (7 bases). The sequence was collected from a man in his thirties or forties with acute COVID-19. The sample comprised PBMCs or T cells enriched from blood (not recorded which). The CDR3: CASTSSGGGRADTQYF. The CDR3 nucleotides read TGTGCCAGCACCTCCTCGGGGGGCGGCCGCGCAGATACGCAGTATTTT.